This TCR beta chain appears in the sequencing data of a study of shared clonotypes between healthy human individuals. Assay: immunoSEQ multiplex PCR; the TCRdb copy retains only in-frame clones and omits some. The profile covers some 2,000,000 clones, with approximately 95% appearing a single time and approximately 0.13% taken by the ten largest. The CDR3 contains 15 residues. CDR1 is WSHSY, CDR2 SAAADI, per germline. V lost 6 bases and J lost 7; bases outside the gene matches: 12. This clone was observed once. The TCR was taken from a man aged 18 to 35 in good health. Sequencing used naive CD4+ T cells sorted from blood. This sample's subset: CD45RA+ positively selected. The gene calls are TRBV10-2 and TRBJ2-7, with 10 bases matching TRBD2. CDR3 sequence: CASSVGSGGIREQYF. The CDR3 DNA follows: TGCGCCAGCAGCGTTGGTAGCGGGGGGATACGAGAGCAGTACTTC.